This T cell receptor (beta chain) was sequenced for a study of blood T cell repertoires in COVID-19. Overall study context: There were acute and convalescent COVID-19 samples, and they came from the United States, Italy and Spain. From T cells, B-cell-depleted T cells, or PBMCs came the material, which was cDNA or gDNA.

Original processing notes: Amplifying reference gene primers gave estimates of nucleated cell counts. Profiled with immunoSEQ multiplex PCR; TCRdb holds only in-frame clones, not every one. The V and J calls and clone size were taken over from that table, and D and trimming were inferred from the DNA. The sample shows about 340,000 clones, about 86% of them seen only once. Enrollment of patients from Seattle took place during active infection, with longitudinal follow-up. Sequenced: peripheral blood. The receptor was derived from an older woman with COVID-19, enrolled during active disease.

CDR3: CASTPPGRANTGELFF. CDR3 DNA sequence: TGTGCCAGCACTCCCCCGGGCAGGGCGAACACCGGGGAGCTGTTTTTT. This rearrangement joins TRBV25-1 to TRBJ2-2, with D possibly TRBD1 on 5 matching bases. The CDR3 has 16 residues. Germline V gives CDR1 MGHDK, CDR2 SYGVNS. Trimming removed 7 bases at V and 0 bases at J, with 15 bases between.